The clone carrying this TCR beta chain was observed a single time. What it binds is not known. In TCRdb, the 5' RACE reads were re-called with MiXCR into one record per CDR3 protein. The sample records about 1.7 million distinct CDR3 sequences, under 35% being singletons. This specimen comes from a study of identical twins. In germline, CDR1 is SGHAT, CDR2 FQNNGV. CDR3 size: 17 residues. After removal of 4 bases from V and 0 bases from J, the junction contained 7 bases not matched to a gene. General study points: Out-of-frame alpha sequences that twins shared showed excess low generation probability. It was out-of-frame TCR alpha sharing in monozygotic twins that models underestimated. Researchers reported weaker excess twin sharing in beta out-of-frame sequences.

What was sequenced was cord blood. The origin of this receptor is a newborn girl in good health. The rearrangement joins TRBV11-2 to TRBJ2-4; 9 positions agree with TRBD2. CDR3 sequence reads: CASSSLAGDQAKNIQYF. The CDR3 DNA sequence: TGTGCCAGCAGCTCCTTAGCGGGAGATCAAGCCAAAAACATTCAGTACTTC.